The clone carrying this T cell receptor (beta chain) was observed at least ten times. Its matching antigen is unknown. The source of the sample is a study of T cells after posttransplantation cyclophosphamide. Broader study findings: After PTCy, TRB diversity resembled that of CNI/methotrexate controls. Tissue-infiltrating T cells from skin or gut overlapped little with blood T cells. Later blood repertoires were often dominated by clones from the donor CD8+ memory compartment.

Treatment was busulfan-fludarabine conditioning, a marrow graft, and cyclophosphamide on days +3 and +4. Here immunoSEQ multiplex PCR was the method, and the copy in TCRdb shows in-frame clones only, minus some. The sample gives about 17,000 clones, none seen only once, and the top ten clones hold approximately 0.54%. This clonotype originated in a female patient aged 25-40 years who received an allogeneic stem cell transplant from a related donor, was CMV-positive, and had no GVHD. A share of the T cells may be of graft donor origin. The input for sequencing was PBMCs, taken after allogeneic stem cell transplant with posttransplant cyclophosphamide.

CDR3 in amino acids: CASSPGQPSYEQYF. CDR3 sequence (DNA): TGTGCCAGCTCACCGGGACAGCCCTCCTACGAGCAGTACTTC. This rearrangement joins TRBV18 to TRBJ2-7; TRBD1 aligns across 7 bases. Germline V gene lookup returns CDR1 KGHSH and CDR2 LQKENI. Trimming at V came to 3 bases and at J to 0 bases, leaving 2 bases not matched to a gene. This CDR3 has 14 amino acids.